Detailed here is one T cell receptor (beta chain). Its antigen is currently not known. No much larger clone is present one base from it, and per-base qualities are unavailable. The data stem from a study of T cell repertoires in cytomegalovirus infection (dated by TCRdb to 2018 to 2020). About the investigation overall: Peptide stimulations targeted recently identified HLA-C-restricted CMV epitopes, whose presentation resists viral immunomodulation, together with well-studied HLA-B-restricted epitopes. Because public TCR beta signatures pointed to carriage of CMV infection together with the matching HLA type, the HLA type of each donor mattered for the analysis.

The treatment or condition label corresponds to: in vitro stimulation with specific CMV peptide epitopes to enrich CMV-specific T cells. Sequences LGHNA (CDR1) and YSLEER (CDR2) are obtained from the germline V gene. V loses 1 base, J loses 3 bases, and the germline ends lie 24 bases apart. Taken from cysteine to phenylalanine, the CDR3 has 19 residues. The DNA shown is the 57-base CDR3, in frame from base 1. The sequencing machine was an Illumina HiSeq 1500. TCRdb trimmed the raw reads at Q25, called clones with MiXCR and kept productive beta chains. Identical CDR3 protein sequences are pooled into one entry, listed with their most common genes and DNA. The sample table shows approximately 1,000,000 distinct CDR3 sequences, and approximately 32% are seen once. The ten largest clones add up to under 15% of the sample. Results the study describes overall, beyond this receptor: In the ex vivo response, HLA-C-restricted CMV-specific TCR beta clonotypes were dominant, and in two of eight donors the single most frequent clonotype came from this HLA-C-restricted group. In both this cohort and an independent roughly 400-donor cohort, the cumulative frequency of public TCR beta family members distinguished carriers of CMV infection plus the relevant HLA type.

The V and J genes are TRBV4-3 and TRBJ1-1, with TRBD1 perhaps the D gene, on 5 matching bases. The sequencing here drew on cultured CD8+ T cells from PBMCs, taken from culture after CMV antigen stimulation. The source is a human donor in good health (CMV status not recorded). Some clones in this sample may be carry-over from other donors' samples. The sequence in DNA is TGCGCCAGCAGCCAAGTTGTAGATTCTTTAAGGGGAGGGTACACTGAAGCTTTCTTT. Protein translation: CASSQVVDSLRGGYTEAFF.